These T cell receptor beta chains were read from a single sample in a study of beta chain features in type 1 diabetes. Clones were read by immunoSEQ multiplex PCR, and TCRdb kept only the in-frame ones, dropping some. The sample carries 900,000 or so clones, about a sixth recorded once. The sequenced sample was naive CD4+ T cells from blood. These receptors were collected from a woman aged 18-29 years in good health. CDR3s include the opening cysteine and the closing phenylalanine or tryptophan. A D gene is named only where the DNA matches it firmly. Rows may omit the clone size; those that give it use once, few, many or a size class.

v_call: TRBV25-1; j_call: TRBJ1-1; d_call: NA; clone_size: NA; cdr3_aa: CASSDGGGMVTEAFF; cdr3_nt: TGTGCCAGCAGTGATGGGGGGGGCATGGTAACTGAAGCTTTCTTT
v_call: TRBV10-2; j_call: TRBJ2-7; d_call: TRBD2; clone_size: few; cdr3_aa: CASSESGTSGSYEQYF; cdr3_nt: TGCGCCAGCAGTGAGTCCGGGACTAGCGGATCCTACGAGCAGTACTTC
v_call: TRBV19; j_call: TRBJ1-2; d_call: NA; clone_size: NA; cdr3_aa: CASSMAPRQSYGYTF; cdr3_nt: TGTGCCAGTAGTATGGCCCCAAGACAGTCCTATGGCTACACCTTC
v_call: TRBV6-5; j_call: TRBJ2-2; d_call: NA; clone_size: NA; cdr3_aa: CASRLGSGELFF; cdr3_nt: TGTGCCAGCAGACTGGGGTCCGGGGAGCTGTTTTTT
v_call: TRBV6-6; j_call: TRBJ2-5; d_call: NA; clone_size: few; cdr3_aa: CASSYGSSVQETQYF; cdr3_nt: TGTGCCAGCAGTTACGGATCTAGCGTGCAAGAGACCCAGTACTTC
v_call: TRBV19; j_call: TRBJ2-1; d_call: TRBD1; clone_size: few; cdr3_aa: CASKDRGLYNEQFF; cdr3_nt: TGTGCCAGTAAAGACAGGGGACTCTACAATGAGCAGTTCTTC
v_call: TRBV6-6; j_call: TRBJ2-5; d_call: NA; clone_size: few; cdr3_aa: CASAKGPVIETQYF; cdr3_nt: TGTGCCAGCGCCAAGGGACCTGTCATAGAGACCCAGTACTTC
v_call: TRBV27; j_call: TRBJ2-6; d_call: NA; clone_size: NA; cdr3_aa: CASSYQSGANVLTF; cdr3_nt: TGTGCCAGCAGTTATCAGTCTGGGGCCAACGTCCTGACTTTC
v_call: TRBV7-2; j_call: TRBJ2-3; d_call: TRBD2; clone_size: NA; cdr3_aa: CASSLGPGTNSDTQYF; cdr3_nt: TGTGCCAGCAGCTTGGGGCCCGGGACTAACTCAGATACGCAGTATTTT
v_call: TRBV2; j_call: TRBJ2-7; d_call: NA; clone_size: few; cdr3_aa: CASVWGEGTYEQYF; cdr3_nt: TGTGCCAGCGTGTGGGGAGAAGGAACCTACGAGCAGTACTTC
v_call: TRBV7-9; j_call: TRBJ1-1; d_call: NA; clone_size: few; cdr3_aa: CASSLVGQEAFF; cdr3_nt: TGTGCCAGCAGCTTGGTGGGACAAGAAGCTTTCTTT
v_call: TRBV10-3; j_call: TRBJ1-1; d_call: NA; clone_size: few; cdr3_aa: CAISELGRNTEAFF; cdr3_nt: TGTGCCATCAGTGAACTGGGGCGGAACACTGAAGCTTTCTTT
v_call: TRBV6-6; j_call: TRBJ1-1; d_call: NA; clone_size: NA; cdr3_aa: CASSYSRQSVEAFF; cdr3_nt: TGTGCCAGCAGTTACTCTAGACAGTCTGTTGAAGCTTTCTTT
v_call: TRBV6-6; j_call: TRBJ2-1; d_call: NA; clone_size: NA; cdr3_aa: CASSPNNEQFF; cdr3_nt: TGTGCCAGCAGCCCGAACAATGAGCAGTTCTTC
v_call: TRBV11-1; j_call: TRBJ2-7; d_call: TRBD2; clone_size: few; cdr3_aa: CASSLGGLVPSYEQYF; cdr3_nt: TGTGCCAGCAGCTTGGGAGGGCTGGTCCCCTCCTACGAGCAGTACTTC
v_call: TRBV7-2; j_call: TRBJ2-7; d_call: NA; clone_size: few; cdr3_aa: CASSFGTSPLEQYF; cdr3_nt: TGTGCCAGCAGCTTCGGGACTTCCCCACTCGAGCAGTACTTC
v_call: TRBV7-3; j_call: TRBJ2-1; d_call: TRBD2; clone_size: NA; cdr3_aa: CASSPGLAGVSEQFF; cdr3_nt: TGTGCCAGCAGCCCGGGACTAGCGGGAGTTAGTGAGCAGTTCTTC
v_call: TRBV12-5; j_call: TRBJ1-2; d_call: NA; clone_size: NA; cdr3_aa: CASGPGTHYGYTF; cdr3_nt: TGTGCTAGTGGCCCCGGGACGCACTATGGCTACACCTTC
v_call: TRBV5-4; j_call: TRBJ2-1; d_call: TRBD1; clone_size: few; cdr3_aa: CASSSKRSGGAFGNEQFF; cdr3_nt: TGTGCCAGCAGCTCCAAGCGCTCAGGGGGCGCATTTGGCAATGAGCAGTTCTTC
v_call: TRBV7-8; j_call: TRBJ2-6; d_call: TRBD1; clone_size: NA; cdr3_aa: CASSLYRDSLSGANVLTF; cdr3_nt: TGTGCCAGCAGCCTCTACCGGGACAGTTTGTCTGGGGCCAACGTCCTGACTTTC
v_call: TRBV18; j_call: TRBJ2-7; d_call: NA; clone_size: NA; cdr3_aa: CASSPRGSGSYEQYF; cdr3_nt: TGTGCCAGCTCACCCCGGGGTAGCGGCTCCTACGAGCAGTACTTC
v_call: TRBV19; j_call: TRBJ2-5; d_call: TRBD1; clone_size: NA; cdr3_aa: CASSNTGGETQYF; cdr3_nt: TGTGCCAGTAGTAACACAGGGGGGGAGACCCAGTACTTC
v_call: TRBV20-1; j_call: TRBJ2-7; d_call: NA; clone_size: NA; cdr3_aa: CSARRSYEQYF; cdr3_nt: TGCAGTGCTAGAAGGAGTTACGAGCAGTACTTC
v_call: TRBV7-9; j_call: TRBJ2-7; d_call: TRBD2; clone_size: few; cdr3_aa: CASSLALAGGNEQYF; cdr3_nt: TGTGCCAGCAGCTTAGCACTAGCGGGAGGGAACGAGCAGTACTTC
v_call: TRBV5-6; j_call: TRBJ2-1; d_call: NA; clone_size: few; cdr3_aa: CASSTRKGLRLYNEQFF; cdr3_nt: TGTGCCAGCAGCACAAGAAAAGGCCTCCGTCTATACAATGAGCAGTTCTTC
v_call: TRBV7-9; j_call: TRBJ2-1; d_call: NA; clone_size: few; cdr3_aa: CASSWDSPSYNEQFF; cdr3_nt: TGTGCCAGCAGCTGGGACTCTCCTTCCTACAATGAGCAGTTCTTC
v_call: TRBV2; j_call: TRBJ2-1; d_call: TRBD2; clone_size: NA; cdr3_aa: CASSFKGLAGPSSYNEQFF; cdr3_nt: TGTGCCAGCAGTTTTAAGGGACTAGCGGGACCGAGCTCCTACAATGAGCAGTTCTTC
v_call: TRBV28; j_call: TRBJ2-4; d_call: NA; clone_size: few; cdr3_aa: CASSAGNSKNIQYF; cdr3_nt: TGTGCCAGCAGTGCAGGGAATTCCAAAAACATTCAGTACTTC
v_call: TRBV15; j_call: TRBJ2-1; d_call: TRBD2; clone_size: NA; cdr3_aa: CATSSRLAGGGNEQFF; cdr3_nt: TGTGCCACCAGCTCCCGTTTAGCGGGGGGTGGGAATGAGCAGTTCTTC
v_call: TRBV7-6; j_call: TRBJ2-7; d_call: NA; clone_size: few; cdr3_aa: CASSPRGGAPGTYEQYF; cdr3_nt: TGTGCCAGCAGCCCTCGTGGGGGGGCCCCAGGCACCTACGAGCAGTACTTC
v_call: TRBV4-2; j_call: TRBJ2-3; d_call: NA; clone_size: few; cdr3_aa: CASSRDRTDTQYF; cdr3_nt: TGTGCCAGCAGCCGAGACCGCACAGATACGCAGTATTTT
v_call: TRBV2; j_call: TRBJ1-5; d_call: TRBD1; clone_size: few; cdr3_aa: CASSERQGLLPQHF; cdr3_nt: TGTGCCAGCAGTGAGAGACAGGGTCTTCTGCCCCAGCATTTT
v_call: TRBV28; j_call: TRBJ2-5; d_call: TRBD2; clone_size: few; cdr3_aa: CASSPVAGGKETQYF; cdr3_nt: TGTGCCAGCAGCCCAGTAGCGGGAGGGAAAGAGACCCAGTACTTC
v_call: TRBV7-9; j_call: TRBJ1-2; d_call: NA; clone_size: few; cdr3_aa: CASSLQPGAYGYTF; cdr3_nt: TGTGCCAGCAGTCTTCAGCCGGGGGCTTATGGCTACACCTTC
v_call: TRBV4-3; j_call: TRBJ2-1; d_call: TRBD1; clone_size: few; cdr3_aa: CASSQAPKGQNNEQFF; cdr3_nt: TGCGCCAGCAGCCAAGCACCGAAGGGACAGAACAATGAGCAGTTCTTC
v_call: TRBV5-1; j_call: TRBJ2-3; d_call: NA; clone_size: NA; cdr3_aa: CASSLSGGTDTQYF; cdr3_nt: TGCGCCAGCAGCTTGTCGGGAGGCACAGATACGCAGTATTTT
v_call: TRBV2; j_call: TRBJ2-6; d_call: NA; clone_size: NA; cdr3_aa: CASTGQSSGANVLTF; cdr3_nt: TGTGCCAGCACGGGGCAGAGCTCTGGGGCCAACGTCCTGACTTTC
v_call: TRBV19; j_call: TRBJ1-1; d_call: TRBD1; clone_size: NA; cdr3_aa: CASQGQGGNTEAFF; cdr3_nt: TGTGCCAGCCAGGGACAGGGCGGGAACACTGAAGCTTTCTTT
v_call: TRBV7-2; j_call: TRBJ2-7; d_call: TRBD2; clone_size: NA; cdr3_aa: CASSWGLADTYEQYF; cdr3_nt: TGTGCCAGCAGCTGGGGACTAGCGGACACCTACGAGCAGTACTTC
v_call: TRBV21-1; j_call: TRBJ2-1; d_call: NA; clone_size: NA; cdr3_aa: CASSNGTSAEAPYNEQFF; cdr3_nt: TGTGCCAGCAGCAACGGGACTAGCGCCGAGGCCCCCTACAATGAGCAGTTCTTC
v_call: TRBV6-1; j_call: TRBJ2-7; d_call: NA; clone_size: NA; cdr3_aa: CASSESQPSGEQYF; cdr3_nt: TGTGCCAGCAGTGAATCTCAGCCGTCCGGCGAGCAGTACTTC
v_call: TRBV19; j_call: TRBJ1-1; d_call: TRBD1; clone_size: few; cdr3_aa: CASTVDRGTEAFF; cdr3_nt: TGTGCCAGTACCGTGGACAGGGGCACTGAAGCTTTCTTT
v_call: TRBV6-5; j_call: TRBJ1-1; d_call: NA; clone_size: few; cdr3_aa: CASSVDRNTEAFF; cdr3_nt: TGTGCCAGCAGTGTGGACCGGAACACTGAAGCTTTCTTT
v_call: TRBV18; j_call: TRBJ2-1; d_call: TRBD2; clone_size: NA; cdr3_aa: CASSRYGTSLTSGNEQFF; cdr3_nt: TGTGCCAGCTCACGATACGGGACTAGCCTGACATCGGGCAATGAGCAGTTCTTC
v_call: TRBV14; j_call: TRBJ2-7; d_call: NA; clone_size: NA; cdr3_aa: CASSQGWGGYRYEQYF; cdr3_nt: TGTGCCAGCAGCCAAGGCTGGGGAGGATATCGGTACGAGCAGTACTTC
v_call: TRBV10-2; j_call: TRBJ2-1; d_call: TRBD2; clone_size: NA; cdr3_aa: CASSWTSGSTEQFF; cdr3_nt: TGCGCCAGCAGCTGGACTAGCGGGAGTACTGAGCAGTTCTTC
v_call: TRBV19; j_call: TRBJ2-1; d_call: NA; clone_size: few; cdr3_aa: CASSIAWPGSSYNEQFF; cdr3_nt: TGTGCCAGTAGTATTGCGTGGCCGGGGAGCTCCTACAATGAGCAGTTCTTC
v_call: TRBV7-3; j_call: TRBJ2-1; d_call: TRBD1; clone_size: NA; cdr3_aa: CASSFDRVAEQFF; cdr3_nt: TGTGCCAGCAGCTTCGACAGGGTAGCTGAGCAGTTCTTC
v_call: TRBV5-1; j_call: TRBJ2-7; d_call: TRBD1; clone_size: NA; cdr3_aa: CASSPRTGGTYEQYF; cdr3_nt: TGCGCCAGCAGCCCCCGGACAGGCGGTACCTACGAGCAGTACTTC
v_call: TRBV28; j_call: TRBJ2-3; d_call: NA; clone_size: NA; cdr3_aa: CASSTPGDGGSTDTQYF; cdr3_nt: TGTGCCAGCAGCACGCCTGGGGACGGAGGAAGCACAGATACGCAGTATTTT
v_call: TRBV4-1; j_call: TRBJ2-3; d_call: NA; clone_size: NA; cdr3_aa: CASSQIPTGMGTQYF; cdr3_nt: TGCGCCAGCAGCCAAATACCAACAGGGATGGGTACGCAGTATTTT
v_call: TRBV7-9; j_call: TRBJ2-7; d_call: TRBD2; clone_size: NA; cdr3_aa: CASSLGAGVYEQYF; cdr3_nt: TGTGCCAGCAGCTTAGGTGCGGGGGTCTACGAGCAGTACTTC
v_call: TRBV7-6; j_call: TRBJ2-2; d_call: TRBD2; clone_size: NA; cdr3_aa: CASSLGTSGNTGELFF; cdr3_nt: TGTGCCAGCAGTCTCGGGACTAGCGGGAACACCGGGGAGCTGTTTTTT
v_call: TRBV4-3; j_call: TRBJ2-2; d_call: NA; clone_size: NA; cdr3_aa: CASSRDPSGELFF; cdr3_nt: TGCGCCAGCAGCCGGGACCCCTCCGGGGAGCTGTTTTTT
v_call: TRBV5-6; j_call: TRBJ2-2; d_call: NA; clone_size: few; cdr3_aa: CASSLLGADWDNTGELFF; cdr3_nt: TGTGCCAGCAGCTTATTGGGAGCCGACTGGGATAACACCGGGGAGCTGTTTTTT
v_call: TRBV5-6; j_call: TRBJ2-5; d_call: NA; clone_size: few; cdr3_aa: CASSLVETQYF; cdr3_nt: TGTGCCAGCAGCTTGGTAGAAACCCAGTACTTC